These 28 T cell receptor beta chains originate from one sample sequenced in a study of memory CD4+ T cells and cytomegalovirus serostatus. The sort gate was single viable CD3+CD4+CD8-CD45RO+ cells for memory CD4+ T cells. TCRdb's table, derived via immunoSEQ multiplex PCR, lists solely in-frame clones and lacks some. Of approximately 53,000 clones in the sample, 82% were seen once. Sequenced material: memory CD4+ T cells from blood. These receptors originate from an adult in good health and CMV-seronegative.

The table lists this clone with a few counts. V gene TRBV6-1 combines with J gene TRBJ1-5; D gene unclear. Germline V gene data show CDR1 as MNHNS and CDR2 as SASEGT. CDR3 size: 13 residues. The V end lost 8 bases, the J end lost 1 base, and 9 bases lay between the germline ends. CDR3 protein: CASQLESNQPQHF. CDR3 sequence (DNA): TGTGCCAGCCAGTTGGAGAGCAATCAGCCCCAGCATTTT.

This clone was detected a few times. This chain uses TRBV27 with TRBJ1-2; the D is unclear. CDR1 and CDR2 from the germline V gene are MNHEY and SMNVEV (reference sequence). There are 13 residues in the CDR3. V lost 0 bases, J lost 8 bases, and 10 bases lay in between. The CDR3 sequence is CASSLSAVEGYTF. DNA for the CDR3: TGTGCCAGCAGTTTATCAGCCGTGGAGGGCTACACCTTC.

CDR3 residues: CASSERGASSNYGYTF. For the CDR3, the DNA is TGTGCCAGCAGTGAACGGGGGGCGAGTTCTAACTATGGCTACACCTTC. This chain connects TRBV6-1 to TRBJ1-2; D is possibly TRBD1 (6 bases). Trimming took 2 bases from V and 0 from J, leaving 13 bases between them. The CDR3 has 16 residues. The germline CDR1 and CDR2 sequences are MNHNS and SASEGT.

The CDR3 sequence: CASSWDGSPNNEQFF. Here the CDR3 DNA reads TGCGCCAGCAGCTGGGACGGGTCCCCAAACAATGAGCAGTTCTTC. V usage is TRBV5-1 and J usage is TRBJ2-1, with D perhaps being TRBD1 or TRBD2 (5 bases each). This CDR3 has 15 residues. Germline values: CDR1 SGHRS, CDR2 YFSETQ. The V end lost 3 bases, the J end lost 5 bases, and 15 bases lay between the germline ends.

V and J are TRBV5-4 and TRBJ1-2; 7 bases are shared with TRBD1. The ends lost 3 bases at V and 8 bases at J; junction bases unmatched: 19. The CDR3 is made up of 17 amino acids. Looked up from germline, CDR1 is SGHNT and CDR2 is YYREEE (reference sequence). Written as DNA, the CDR3 is TGTGCCAGCAGCTCCGGACAGGAATTGACGAGGTCCTCCGGCTACACCTTC. Translation gives CASSSGQELTRSSGYTF.

The sample holds one count of this clone. The chain is built from TRBV6-6 and TRBJ2-3; D not resolved. Germline values: CDR1 MNHNY, CDR2 SVGAGI (reference sequence). The CDR3 is 12 residues long. The V gene lost 7 bases and the J gene lost 5 bases, with 10 bases spanning the gap. The CDR3 protein is CASISPGDTQYF. The CDR3, as DNA: TGTGCCAGCATCTCCCCAGGAGATACGCAGTATTTT.

This sequence joins TRBV11-2 and TRBJ1-2; 8 bases line up with TRBD1. Germline V gene data show CDR1 as SGHAT and CDR2 as FQNNGV. V lost 5 bases to trimming and J lost 8 bases; unmatched junction nucleotides: 7. This CDR3 has 13 residues. The CDR3 sequence is CASSEHRGTGYTF. The CDR3 DNA is TGTGCCAGCAGCGAACACAGGGGGACAGGCTACACCTTC.

The gene calls are TRBV19 and TRBJ1-2; tentative D call: TRBD1 (6 bases). In germline, CDR1 is LNHDA, CDR2 SQIVND (reference sequence). Trimming removed 4 bases at V and 3 bases at J, with 12 bases between. This CDR3 has 14 amino acids. This CDR3 is CASSTPRGDYGYTF. Here the CDR3 DNA reads TGTGCCAGTAGTACGCCGAGGGGGGACTATGGCTACACCTTC.

CDR3 in amino acids: CASSTQRETQYF. The CDR3 DNA sequence: TGTGCCAGTAGTACTCAAAGGGAGACCCAGTACTTC. The J gene is TRBJ2-5, the V gene TRBV19; unclear D gene. V lost 4 bases and J 5 bases, leaving 8 bases between the germline ends. This CDR3 spans 12 amino acids. Germline V gives CDR1 LNHDA, CDR2 SQIVND (reference sequence). Full variable domain (remainder filled in from reference TRBV19 and TRBJ2-5): DGGITQSPKYLFRKEGQNVTLSCEQNLNHDAMYWYRQDPGQGLRLIYYSQIVNDFQKGDIAEGYSVSREKKESFPLTVTSAQKNPTAFYLCASSTQRETQYFGPGTRLLVL.

The chain employs TRBV5-1 and TRBJ2-2, with D tentatively TRBD1 (5 bases). In germline, CDR1 is SGHRS, CDR2 YFSETQ. With 0 bases removed from V and 5 bases from J, the gap between germline ends came to 11 bases. The CDR3 length is 15 residues. The CDR3 region has the DNA TGCGCCAGCAGCTTGGTCTCGACAGAAACCGGGGAGCTGTTTTTT. Its translation: CASSLVSTETGELFF. The full variable domain, in which reference TRBV5-1 and TRBJ2-2 provide the parts outside the CDR3, is KAGVTQTPRYLIKTRGQQVTLSCSPISGHRSVSWYQQTPGQGLQFLFEYFSETQRNKGNFPGRFSGRQFSNSRSEMNVSTLELGDSALYLCASSLVSTETGELFFGEGSRLTVL.

The chain has TRBV7-9 and TRBJ1-2; D uncertain. With 1 base removed from V and 9 bases from J, the gap between germline ends came to 15 bases. The V gene's germline CDR1 is SEHNR and CDR2 FQNEAQ (reference sequence). The CDR3 covers 14 residues. The CDR3 DNA is TGTGCCAGCAGCTTAGTCGGCATACTGATCAGCTACACCTTC. This encodes CASSLVGILISYTF.

This clone showed up just once. The chain couples TRBV11-2 to TRBJ2-5; 8 bases map to TRBD2. Germline CDR1 is SGHAT and CDR2 is FQNNGV. Trimming removed 1 base from V and 4 bases from J; junction bases left unmatched: 11. The CDR3 is 17 residues long. This chain's CDR3 is CASSLGSWRGAGETQYF. CDR3 in DNA: TGTGCCAGCAGCTTAGGATCTTGGCGGGGGGCCGGAGAGACCCAGTACTTC.

Only a few counts were recorded for this clone. The gene calls are TRBV7-2 and TRBJ2-5; maybe TRBD2 (5 bases). CDR3 length: 14 residues. Germline V gene data show CDR1 as SGHTA and CDR2 as FQGNSA. Trimming took 1 base from V and 7 from J, leaving 13 bases between them. The CDR3: CASSLDATEGTQYF. The CDR3 DNA reads TGTGCCAGCAGCTTAGACGCAACAGAGGGGACCCAGTACTTC.

This sequence joins TRBV28 and TRBJ2-4, with 11 bases fitting TRBD1. The germline CDR1 and CDR2 sequences are MDHEN and SYDVKM. The CDR3 is made up of 13 amino acids. Trimming cost V 6 bases and J 7 bases; bases outside gene matches: 2. CDR3 residues: CASRGQGVNIQYF. In DNA, the CDR3 is TGTGCCAGCAGGGGACAGGGGGTCAACATTCAGTACTTC.

The chain has TRBV7-2 and TRBJ2-7; 10 bases fit TRBD1. The CDR3 spans 15 residues. Germline CDR1 reads SGHTA; CDR2 reads FQGNSA. The V and J ends lost 3 bases and 2 bases, in that order; junction bases with no gene match: 4. The CDR3, as DNA: TGTGCCAGCAGCTTTTCCGGGACAGGGGCCTACGAGCAGTACTTC. This sequence encodes CASSFSGTGAYEQYF.

The V gene is TRBV30, the J gene TRBJ1-1; the D gene is possibly TRBD1 (6 bases). Trimming left V 7 bases short and J 7 bases short, with 13 bases between. The CDR3 length is 11 residues. Germline lookup yields CDR1 GTSNPN and CDR2 SVGIG (reference sequence). The CDR3 sequence is CASTGTREAFF. The CDR3 nucleotides are TGTGCCTCCACAGGGACCCGTGAAGCTTTCTTT.

The V call is TRBV11-3, the J call TRBJ2-1, with 12 bases identical to TRBD2. V was clipped by 5 bases and J by 12 bases; unmatched bases: 11. The CDR3 has 15 amino acids. The germline CDR1 and CDR2 sequences are SGHNT and YENEEA. As DNA, the CDR3 is TGTGCCAGCAGCCTTACTAGCGGGGGGACCCCGAGGCAGTTCTTC. Translated: CASSLTSGGTPRQFF.

The chain is built from TRBV5-6 and TRBJ1-4, with D uncertain. The germline CDR1 and CDR2 sequences are SGHDT and YYEEEE. The CDR3 is 13 amino acids. Trimming shortened V by 6 bases and J by 5 bases, and 11 bases separated the two germline ends. CDR3 protein: CASTQPPNEKLFF. CDR3 sequence (DNA): TGTGCCAGCACACAGCCACCCAATGAAAAACTGTTTTTT.

The V call is TRBV5-8, the J call TRBJ2-3; D is perhaps TRBD1 or TRBD2 (5 bases each). The V gene's germline CDR1 is SGHTS and CDR2 YDEGEE. There are 16 residues in the CDR3. Trimming removed 2 bases at V and 2 bases at J, with 15 bases between. CDR3 sequence reads: CASSLGTTLDTDTQYF. The CDR3 coding sequence is TGTGCCAGCAGCTTAGGGACCACCTTAGACACAGATACGCAGTATTTT.

The chain couples TRBV2 to TRBJ2-7; D is ambiguous. The CDR3 is made up of 15 amino acids. V shed 6 bases and J shed 0 bases, with 15 bases lying between them. Germline values: CDR1 SNHLY, CDR2 FYNNEI. The CDR3 loop is CASRKTLLGSYEQYF. The CDR3 nucleotides are TGTGCCAGCAGGAAAACATTGCTGGGCTCCTACGAGCAGTACTTC.

This clone was observed a handful of times. This sequence joins TRBV6-4 and TRBJ2-1; perhaps TRBD1 as D (6 bases). V dropped 3 bases and J dropped 2 bases, with 11 bases sitting between them. There are 15 residues in the CDR3. Germline-derived CDR1 and CDR2 are MRHNA and SNTAGT. In nucleotides, the CDR3 is TGTGCCAGCAGTGAAACAGGGTCCGCCTACAATGAGCAGTTCTTC. Residues: CASSETGSAYNEQFF.

The rearrangement links TRBV7-9 to TRBJ1-6; D gene unclear. Germline lookup yields CDR1 SEHNR and CDR2 FQNEAQ (reference sequence). V dropped 4 bases and J dropped 6 bases, with 16 bases sitting between them. This CDR3 is built from 16 residues. The CDR3: CASSWIPVDRNSPLHF. CDR3 sequence (DNA): TGTGCCAGCAGCTGGATTCCGGTGGACCGTAATTCACCCCTCCACTTT.

The V call is TRBV5-1, the J call TRBJ2-1; D is possibly TRBD1 (6 bases). This CDR3 contains 12 residues. Germline lookup yields CDR1 SGHRS and CDR2 YFSETQ. Trimming stripped 8 bases from V and 6 bases from J, with 12 bases between. For the CDR3, the DNA is TGCGCCAGTGGGACATCTCCCAATGAGCAGTTCTTC. It specifies CASGTSPNEQFF.

V and J are TRBV6-1 and TRBJ1-1; D unclear. CDR1 is MNHNS, CDR2 SASEGT, per germline. The CDR3 has 13 amino acids. V dropped 4 bases and J dropped 5 bases, with 11 bases sitting between them. The CDR3 spells CASSAPRRTEAFF. CDR3 in DNA: TGTGCCAGCAGTGCCCCTAGAAGAACTGAAGCTTTCTTT.

The chain has TRBV6-5 and TRBJ2-1; possible D gene TRBD2, 5 bases. V lost 7 bases and J lost 1, with 14 bases in between. Germline V lookup: CDR1 MNHEY, CDR2 SVGAGI. There are 15 residues in the CDR3. The CDR3 region has the DNA TGTGCCAGCACTCCCCCGGCGGGTTCCTACAATGAGCAGTTCTTC. Amino acid sequence: CASTPPAGSYNEQFF.

V usage is TRBV19 and J usage is TRBJ2-7; 9 bases line up with TRBD1. Germline CDR1 is LNHDA and CDR2 is SQIVND (reference sequence). V shed 3 bases and J 4 bases; nucleotides not matched to a gene: 7. The CDR3 extends over 15 amino acids. This CDR3 is CASSISTGGLYEQYF. CDR3 bases: TGTGCCAGTAGTATTTCGACAGGGGGGTTGTACGAGCAGTACTTC.

The J gene is TRBJ2-3, the V gene TRBV29-1, with no clear D. The V end was cut by 0 bases, the J end by 2 bases, with 12 bases between. Germline V gives CDR1 SQVTM, CDR2 ANQGSEA. The CDR3 contains 15 residues. The CDR3: CSVEDHSLNTDTQYF. The CDR3 region has the DNA TGCAGCGTTGAAGATCATTCTCTTAACACAGATACGCAGTATTTT.

J is TRBJ1-2 and V is TRBV2; D is uncertain. This CDR3 region has 13 residues. V was clipped by 7 bases and J by 0 bases, with 9 bases between them. Germline assignment: CDR1 SNHLY and CDR2 FYNNEI. For the CDR3, the DNA is TGTGCCAGCACACCGGGATCTAACTATGGCTACACCTTC. It codes for CASTPGSNYGYTF.